A single sample gave rise to the 24 T cell receptor beta chains below, sequenced in a study of T cell changes during pregnancy in multiple sclerosis. Assay used: immunoSEQ multiplex PCR; TCRdb lists only in-frame clones, some missing. The data hold 55,000 to 65,000 clones, with around 93% observed a single time. The sample in question was CD4+ T cells from peripheral blood mononuclear cells, obtained before pregnancy. Every receptor here comes from a female donor with multiple sclerosis, enrolled in a pregnancy study.

The rearrangement uses TRBV14 and TRBJ2-7, with 9 nucleotides matching TRBD2. The junction had 4 bases not matched to a gene; V was cut back by 1 base and J by 3 bases. This CDR3 has 15 amino acids. Germline V gene sequence: CDR1 SGHDN, CDR2 FVKESK. CDR3 bases: TGTGCCAGCAGCCAAGGACTAGCGGATAACTACGAGCAGTACTTC. It encodes CASSQGLADNYEQYF.

CDR3: CASSATGAKNTIYF. CDR3 nucleotides: TGTGCCAGTAGCGCCACAGGGGCGAAAAACACCATATATTTT. The V gene is TRBV19, the J gene TRBJ1-3, with TRBD1 matching 7 bases. Per the germline V gene, CDR1 is LNHDA and CDR2 is SQIVND (reference sequence). CDR3 length equals 14 residues. V lost 6 bases, J lost 6 bases, and 8 bases stayed unmatched.

CDR3 amino acids: CASSLRGWGAGDGRNTQYF. DNA for the CDR3: TGTGCCAGCAGTTTACGGGGGTGGGGAGCGGGAGACGGCCGGAATACGCAGTATTTT. The chain combines TRBV28 with TRBJ2-3; 8 bases align to TRBD2. The CDR3 covers 19 residues. CDR1 and CDR2 from the germline V gene are MDHEN and SYDVKM. The V gene end was trimmed by 2 bases and the J gene end by 7 bases; junction bases not matched to a gene: 20.

V is TRBV4-3 and J is TRBJ2-2; D is uncertain. V was trimmed by 1 base and J by 4 bases, leaving 7 bases between them. Germline CDR1 LGHNA, CDR2 YSLEER. The CDR3 loop spans 14 amino acids. The CDR3, as DNA: TGCGCCAGCAGCCAAGGAATCGGCACCGGGGAGCTGTTTTTT. This sequence encodes CASSQGIGTGELFF.

This clone has just a few counts. This rearrangement joins TRBV29-1 to TRBJ1-1; the match to TRBD1 covers 7 bases. The CDR3 extends over 13 amino acids. Per the germline V gene, CDR1 is SQVTM and CDR2 is ANQGSEA. V lost 7 bases and J lost 1; bases outside the gene matches: 6. The CDR3 bases are TGCAGCGGGGACAGAGCTACGAACACTGAAGCTTTCTTT. Translated: CSGDRATNTEAFF.

This chain uses TRBV7-9 with TRBJ1-1; weak D call: TRBD1 (5 bases). Trimming took 4 bases from V and 7 from J, leaving 13 bases between them. Per germline, CDR1 SEHNR and CDR2 FQNEAQ (reference sequence). The CDR3 totals 13 residues. CDR3 sequence reads: CASSSDREVEAFF. CDR3 coding DNA: TGTGCCAGCAGCTCCGACAGAGAGGTTGAAGCTTTCTTT.

V and J are TRBV5-4 and TRBJ2-7, with D perhaps TRBD2 (5 bases). This CDR3 region has 14 residues. The germline V and J ends were trimmed by 6 bases and 0 bases, with 13 bases remaining between them. Germline V gene sequence: CDR1 SGHNT, CDR2 YYREEE (reference sequence). CDR3 region: CASTNPSSSYEQYF. The CDR3 DNA reads as TGTGCCAGCACAAACCCTAGCAGCTCCTACGAGCAGTACTTC.

The CDR3 bases are TGCGCCAGCAGCATGGCAGGGTCTAATACCCACGAGCAGTACTTC. This codes for CASSMAGSNTHEQYF. The rearrangement links TRBV5-1 to TRBJ2-7; possibly TRBD1 for D (5 bases). The CDR3 extends over 15 amino acids. Germline-derived CDR1 and CDR2 are SGHRS and YFSETQ. The V and J ends lost 4 bases and 5 bases respectively, with 19 bases between them.

The genes are TRBV11-3 and TRBJ2-7; TRBD2 might be the D (6 bases). Trimming cost V 5 bases and J 6 bases, with 26 bases left between them. Germline values: CDR1 SGHNT, CDR2 YENEEA. The length of the CDR3 is 17 residues. CDR3 bases: TGTGCCAGCAGCCCTATCTACGGACGGGAGAGGGGTCGCGAGCAGTACTTC. This gives the protein CASSPIYGRERGREQYF.

The chain has TRBV7-9 and TRBJ1-4, with a weak D call TRBD1 (5 bases). Germline CDR1 reads SEHNR; CDR2 reads FQNEAQ (reference sequence). V was pared by 1 base and J by 10 bases, with 13 bases between. There are 14 residues in the CDR3. CDR3 DNA: TGTGCCAGCAGCTTAGTCGGCAGGGAGGGAAAACTGTTTTTT. Protein sequence: CASSLVGREGKLFF.

The V gene is TRBV6-1, the J gene TRBJ2-4; 9 positions match TRBD2. There are 12 residues in the CDR3. Germline V gene lookup returns CDR1 MNHNS and CDR2 SASEGT. The junction had 10 bases not matched to a gene; V was cut back by 7 bases and J by 15 bases. The CDR3 spells CASKILAGPTYF. CDR3 nucleotide sequence: TGTGCCAGCAAAATCCTAGCGGGGCCGACGTACTTC.

The gene calls are TRBV27 and TRBJ2-7; D might be TRBD2 (6 bases). This CDR3 contains 17 residues. Trimming took 2 bases from V and 6 from J, leaving 23 bases between them. CDR1 MNHEY and CDR2 SMNVEV come from the germline V gene (reference sequence). The chain's CDR3 is CASSLGGTGTSLSEQYF. In DNA form, the CDR3 reads TGTGCCAGCAGTTTAGGCGGGACCGGCACTAGTTTGTCCGAGCAGTACTTC.

The genes are TRBV30 and TRBJ2-3; D perhaps matches TRBD1 (6 bases). The CDR3 consists of 14 residues. The germline V gene has CDR1 GTSNPN and CDR2 SVGIG (reference sequence). Trimming took 3 bases from V and 4 from J, leaving 14 bases between them. In nucleotides, the CDR3 is TGTGCCTGGAGGACAGGCACCACTTCAGATACGCAGTATTTT. As protein: CAWRTGTTSDTQYF. Supplemented by reference TRBV30 and TRBJ2-3, the full variable domain reads SQTIHQWPATLVQPVGSPLSLECTVEGTSNPNLYWYRQAAGRGLQLLFYSVGIGQISSEVPQNLSASRPQDRQFILSSKKLLLSDSGFYLCAWRTGTTSDTQYFGPGTRLTVL.

This clone has a single count. V is TRBV30 and J is TRBJ1-2; perhaps TRBD1 as D (6 bases). This CDR3 has 9 amino acids. Germline V CDR1 and CDR2: GTSNPN, SVGIG (reference sequence). Deletions cut 8 bases from V and 6 bases from J, with 7 bases between. CDR3 in DNA: TGTGCCCACAGGGATGGCTACACCTTC. As protein: CAHRDGYTF.

This chain joins TRBV6-5 and TRBJ2-6, with a possible D match to TRBD1 (6 bases). Germline assignment: CDR1 MNHEY and CDR2 SVGAGI. The CDR3 has 15 amino acids. The ends were cut back, 6 bases at V and 1 base at J, with 10 bases in the middle. The CDR3 DNA sequence: TGTGCCAGCAGGGCAGGGGTTTCTGGGGCCAACGTCCTGACTTTC. Translated, it gives CASRAGVSGANVLTF.

V usage is TRBV11-3 and J usage is TRBJ2-1; a possible D gene is TRBD1 (6 bases). The CDR3 extends over 13 amino acids. The germline gives CDR1 SGHNT, CDR2 YENEEA. The ends were cut back, 5 bases at V and 6 bases at J, with 11 bases in the middle. CDR3 coding DNA: TGTGCCAGCAGCGTTCGGGACATCAATGAGCAGTTCTTC. Its protein product is CASSVRDINEQFF.

The chain links TRBV7-3 to TRBJ2-2, with TRBD1 identical over 8 bases. Germline V gene data show CDR1 as SGHTA and CDR2 as FQGTGA. V lost 2 bases, J lost 7 bases, and 9 bases stayed unmatched. There are 16 residues in the CDR3. CDR3 sequence: CASSLSATGVVGELFF. The DNA of the CDR3 is TGTGCCAGCAGCTTATCCGCGACAGGGGTGGTCGGGGAGCTGTTTTTT.

The V call is TRBV6-1, the J call TRBJ1-2; D unclear. Per germline, CDR1 MNHNS and CDR2 SASEGT. V gave up 7 bases and J gave up 5 bases, with 20 bases separating them. The CDR3 has 15 residues. CDR3 nucleotides: TGTGCCAGCACATCGTTCTCCGGGGTCTTGTATGGCTACACCTTC. Protein product: CASTSFSGVLYGYTF.

The V and J genes are TRBV7-8 and TRBJ2-2; TRBD2 matches 7 bases. Germline V gene lookup returns CDR1 SGHVS and CDR2 FQNEAQ. The ends lost 6 bases at V and 7 bases at J; junction bases unmatched: 14. This CDR3 is 16 amino acids long. CDR3 protein: CASRMGGRNGIGELFF. The CDR3 DNA sequence: TGTGCCAGCAGAATGGGCGGGAGAAATGGTATCGGGGAGCTGTTTTTT.

The chain couples TRBV30 to TRBJ2-3; 7 nucleotides match TRBD1. V shed 0 bases, J shed 6 bases, and the junction held 9 bases outside the gene matches. The length of the CDR3 is 15 residues. CDR1 and CDR2 from the germline V gene are GTSNPN and SVGIG (reference sequence). The CDR3 loop is CAWSVWSGGRDTQYF. The CDR3 coding sequence is TGTGCCTGGAGTGTGTGGTCAGGGGGTAGGGATACGCAGTATTTT. Drawing the rest from reference TRBV30 and TRBJ2-3, the complete variable domain is SQTIHQWPATLVQPVGSPLSLECTVEGTSNPNLYWYRQAAGRGLQLLFYSVGIGQISSEVPQNLSASRPQDRQFILSSKKLLLSDSGFYLCAWSVWSGGRDTQYFGPGTRLTVL.

This clone was seen more than once but under ten times. This rearrangement joins TRBV30 to TRBJ1-1, with unresolved D. Looked up from germline, CDR1 is GTSNPN and CDR2 is SVGIG (reference sequence). The length of the CDR3 is 13 residues. V was cut by 0 bases and J by 1 base, with 6 bases left in between. Written as DNA, the CDR3 is TGTGCCTGGAGTGTAACAGCGAACACTGAAGCTTTCTTT. It encodes CAWSVTANTEAFF.

This clone appeared once. The chain couples TRBV5-1 to TRBJ2-3, with D tentatively TRBD1 (5 bases). V lost 0 bases, J lost 2 bases, and 7 bases lay in between. The CDR3 runs to 14 residues. Germline CDR1 reads SGHRS; CDR2 reads YFSETQ. The CDR3 DNA sequence: TGCGCCAGCAGCTTGGGGGGCTACACAGATACGCAGTATTTT. This gives the protein CASSLGGYTDTQYF.

This sequence joins TRBV7-9 and TRBJ2-3; D is perhaps TRBD1 (5 bases). This CDR3 spans 13 amino acids. V was pared by 0 bases and J by 4 bases, with 5 bases between. Germline lookup yields CDR1 SEHNR and CDR2 FQNEAQ (reference sequence). The CDR3, as DNA: TGTGCCAGCAGCTTAGCCAGGGCAGATACGCAGTATTTT. It is translated as CASSLARADTQYF.

The chain is built from TRBV2 and TRBJ1-1; possibly TRBD1 for D (5 bases). The germline V gene has CDR1 SNHLY and CDR2 FYNNEI. Trimming pared 6 bases from V and 8 bases from J, leaving 10 bases between. The CDR3 runs to 11 residues. The CDR3 nucleotides are TGTGCCAGCAGCGTTCGGACAGAAGCTTTCTTT. The encoded protein is CASSVRTEAFF.